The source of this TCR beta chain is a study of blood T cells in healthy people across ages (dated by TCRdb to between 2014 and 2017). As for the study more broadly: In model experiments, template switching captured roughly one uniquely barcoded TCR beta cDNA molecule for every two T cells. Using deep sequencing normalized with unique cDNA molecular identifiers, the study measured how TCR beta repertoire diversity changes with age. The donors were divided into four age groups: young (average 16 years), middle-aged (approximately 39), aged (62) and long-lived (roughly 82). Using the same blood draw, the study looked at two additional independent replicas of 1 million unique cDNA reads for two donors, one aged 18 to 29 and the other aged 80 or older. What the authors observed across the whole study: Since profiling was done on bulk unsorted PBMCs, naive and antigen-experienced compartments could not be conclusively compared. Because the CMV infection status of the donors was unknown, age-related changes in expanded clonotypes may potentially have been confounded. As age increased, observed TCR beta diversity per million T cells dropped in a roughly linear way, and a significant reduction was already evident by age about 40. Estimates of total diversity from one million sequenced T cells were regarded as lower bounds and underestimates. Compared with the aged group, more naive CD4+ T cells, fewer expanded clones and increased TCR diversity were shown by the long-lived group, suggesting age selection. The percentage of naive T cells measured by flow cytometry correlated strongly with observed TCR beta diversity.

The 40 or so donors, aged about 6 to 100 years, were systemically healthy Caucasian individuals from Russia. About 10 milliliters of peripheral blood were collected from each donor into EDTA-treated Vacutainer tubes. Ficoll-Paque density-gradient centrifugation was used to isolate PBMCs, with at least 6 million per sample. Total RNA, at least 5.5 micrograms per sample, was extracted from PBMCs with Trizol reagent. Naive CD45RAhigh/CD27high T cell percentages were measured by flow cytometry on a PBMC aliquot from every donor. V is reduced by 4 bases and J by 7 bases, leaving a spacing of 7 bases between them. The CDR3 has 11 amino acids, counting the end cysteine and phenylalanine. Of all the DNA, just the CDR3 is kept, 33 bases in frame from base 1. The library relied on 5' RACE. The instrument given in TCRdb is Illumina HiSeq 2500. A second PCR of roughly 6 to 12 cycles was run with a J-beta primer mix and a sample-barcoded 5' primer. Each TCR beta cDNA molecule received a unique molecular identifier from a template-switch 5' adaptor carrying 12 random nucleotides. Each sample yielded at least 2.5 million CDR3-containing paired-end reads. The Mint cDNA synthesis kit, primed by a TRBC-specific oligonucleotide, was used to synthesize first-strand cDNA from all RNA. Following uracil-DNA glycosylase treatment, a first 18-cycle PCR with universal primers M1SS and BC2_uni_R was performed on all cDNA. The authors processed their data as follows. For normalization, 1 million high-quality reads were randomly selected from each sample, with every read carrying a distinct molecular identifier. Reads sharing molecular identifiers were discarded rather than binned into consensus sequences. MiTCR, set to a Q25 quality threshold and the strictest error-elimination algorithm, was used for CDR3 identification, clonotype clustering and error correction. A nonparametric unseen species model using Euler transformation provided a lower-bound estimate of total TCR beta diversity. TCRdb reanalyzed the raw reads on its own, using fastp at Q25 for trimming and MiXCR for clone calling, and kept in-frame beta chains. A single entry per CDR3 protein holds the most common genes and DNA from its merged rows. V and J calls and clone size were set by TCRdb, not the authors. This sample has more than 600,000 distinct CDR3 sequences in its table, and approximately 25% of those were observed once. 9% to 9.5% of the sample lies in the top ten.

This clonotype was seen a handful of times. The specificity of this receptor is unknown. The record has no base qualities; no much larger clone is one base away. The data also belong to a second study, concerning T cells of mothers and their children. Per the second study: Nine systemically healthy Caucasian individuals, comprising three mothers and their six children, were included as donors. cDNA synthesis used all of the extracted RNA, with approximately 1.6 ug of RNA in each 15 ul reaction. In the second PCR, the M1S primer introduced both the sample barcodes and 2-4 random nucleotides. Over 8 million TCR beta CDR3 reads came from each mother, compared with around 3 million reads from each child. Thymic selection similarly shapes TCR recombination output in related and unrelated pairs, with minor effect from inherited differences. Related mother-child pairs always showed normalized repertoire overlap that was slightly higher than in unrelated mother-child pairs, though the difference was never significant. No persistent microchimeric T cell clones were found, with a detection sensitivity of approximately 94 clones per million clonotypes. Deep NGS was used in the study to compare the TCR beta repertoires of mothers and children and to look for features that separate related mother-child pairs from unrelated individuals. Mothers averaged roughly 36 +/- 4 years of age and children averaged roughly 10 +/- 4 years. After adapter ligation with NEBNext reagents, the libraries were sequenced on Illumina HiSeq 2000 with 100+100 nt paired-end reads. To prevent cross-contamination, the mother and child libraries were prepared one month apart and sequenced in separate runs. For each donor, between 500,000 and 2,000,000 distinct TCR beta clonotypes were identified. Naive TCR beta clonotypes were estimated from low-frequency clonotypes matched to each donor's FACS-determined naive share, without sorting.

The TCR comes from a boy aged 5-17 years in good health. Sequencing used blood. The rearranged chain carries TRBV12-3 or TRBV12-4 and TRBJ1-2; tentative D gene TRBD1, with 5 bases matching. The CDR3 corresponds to CASSSQGGYTF. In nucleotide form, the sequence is TGTGCCAGCAGTTCCCAGGGTGGCTACACCTTC.